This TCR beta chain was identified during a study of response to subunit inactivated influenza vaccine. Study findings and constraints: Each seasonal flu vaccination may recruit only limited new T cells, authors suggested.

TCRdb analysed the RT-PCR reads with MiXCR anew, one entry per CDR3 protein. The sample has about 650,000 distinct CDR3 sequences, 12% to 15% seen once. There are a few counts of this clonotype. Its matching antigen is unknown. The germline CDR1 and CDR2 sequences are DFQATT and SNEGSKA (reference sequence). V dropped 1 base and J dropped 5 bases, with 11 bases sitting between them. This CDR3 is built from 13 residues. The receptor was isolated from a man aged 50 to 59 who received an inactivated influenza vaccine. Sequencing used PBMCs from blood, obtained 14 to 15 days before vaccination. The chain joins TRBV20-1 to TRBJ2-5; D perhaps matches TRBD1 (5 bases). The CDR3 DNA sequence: TGCAGTGCTAGAGGGGCAGGGATGGAGACCCAGTACTTC. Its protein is CSARGAGMETQYF.